This T cell receptor (beta chain) was identified during a study of patients and donors after allogeneic stem cell transplantation. One entry per CDR3 protein, called by TCRdb with MiXCR from the RT-PCR reads. The sample consists of 920,000 or so distinct CDR3 sequences, approximately 18% of them appearing once. Looked up from germline, CDR1 is LNHNV and CDR2 is YYDKDF (reference sequence). CDR3 length equals 17 residues. The V and J ends lost 0 bases and 0 bases, in that order; junction bases with no gene match: 4. This receptor was taken from a human donor who was either an allogeneic HSCT recipient or a stem cell or donor lymphocyte infusion donor (not recorded which). It is not recorded whose cells these are; they may come from a transplant donor. This chain links TRBV15 with TRBJ1-2; 10 positions agree with TRBD1. Sequenced material: blood, either unsorted or a sorted T cell fraction (not recorded which). The chain's CDR3 is CATSRDRQGAANYGYTF. DNA for the CDR3: TGTGCCACCAGCAGAGATCGACAGGGGGCGGCTAACTATGGCTACACCTTC. Full variable domain (remainder filled in from reference TRBV15 and TRBJ1-2): DAMVIQNPRYQVTQFGKPVTLSCSQTLNHNVMYWYQQKSSQAPKLLFHYYDKDFNNEADTPDNFQSRRPNTSFCFLDIRSPGLGDTAMYLCATSRDRQGAANYGYTFGSGTRLTVV.